The rows below give T cell receptor beta chains drawn from one sample of a study of blood T cells in healthy people across ages. In TCRdb, the 5' RACE reads were re-called with MiXCR into one record per CDR3 protein. This sample has hundreds of thousands of distinct CDR3 sequences, with approximately 31% found just once. Sequences were obtained from blood. Every receptor here comes from a woman of 80 years or more in good health. The CDR3 runs from the conserved cysteine through the conserved F or W. The D gene is left open where the match is weak. Clone size, where shown, is once, few, many, or a class for clones that have expanded.

v_call	j_call	d_call	clone_size	cdr3_aa	cdr3_nt
TRBV12-3/TRBV12-4	TRBJ2-7	.	many	CASANGEGGPFLREQYF	TGTGCCAGTGCTAATGGGGAGGGGGGGCCATTCCTCCGCGAGCAGTACTTC
TRBV18	TRBJ2-7	.	many	CASSRSPNSYEQYF	TGTGCCAGCTCACGGAGCCCTAATTCCTACGAGCAGTACTTC
TRBV20-1	TRBJ2-4	.	few	CSAPVPGAKNIQYF	TGCAGTGCTCCCGTACCAGGGGCCAAAAACATTCAGTACTTC
TRBV12-3/TRBV12-4	TRBJ2-5	TRBD2	.	CASSFSTSGVETQYF	TGTGCCAGCAGTTTCTCTACTAGCGGAGTCGAGACCCAGTACTTC
TRBV2	TRBJ2-5	TRBD2	many	CASSPRGSGESETQYF	TGTGCCAGCAGCCCTCGGGGTAGCGGGGAGAGTGAGACCCAGTACTTC
TRBV9	TRBJ1-4	.	.	CASSVDSTTNEKLFF	TGTGCCAGCAGCGTCGACAGTACAACTAATGAAAAACTGTTTTTT
TRBV7-9	TRBJ2-7	TRBD2	.	CASSSQRETSYEQYF	TGTGCCAGCAGCTCGCAGCGGGAAACTTCCTACGAGCAGTACTTC
TRBV20-1	TRBJ1-4	.	.	CSAHPEGINEKLFF	TGCAGTGCCCACCCGGAAGGGATCAATGAAAAACTGTTTTTT
TRBV5-1	TRBJ2-2	TRBD2	few	CASSPLAGGGTGELFF	TGCGCCAGCAGCCCCCTAGCGGGGGGCGGAACCGGGGAGCTGTTTTTT
TRBV6-2/TRBV6-3	TRBJ2-3	TRBD1	many	CASSPAGPGQREDTQYF	TGTGCCAGCAGTCCCGCTGGCCCGGGACAGAGAGAAGATACGCAGTATTTT
TRBV12-3/TRBV12-4	TRBJ1-1	.	few	CASRSPGMNTEAFF	TGTGCCAGCAGATCTCCCGGCATGAACACTGAAGCTTTCTTT
TRBV10-3	TRBJ1-2	TRBD1	many	CAISDDRGLGYTF	TGTGCCATCAGTGATGACAGGGGGCTCGGCTACACCTTC
TRBV7-2	TRBJ2-1	.	few	CASAVPYNEQFF	TGTGCCAGCGCGGTCCCCTACAATGAGCAGTTCTTC
TRBV7-3	TRBJ1-1	.	few	CASSLEHSNTEAFF	TGTGCCAGCAGCTTAGAACATTCGAACACTGAAGCTTTCTTT
TRBV7-3	TRBJ1-1	TRBD1	.	CASSLRTGIDTEAFF	TGTGCCAGCAGCTTACGGACAGGGATTGACACTGAAGCTTTCTTT
TRBV30	TRBJ1-2	TRBD1	many	CAWSEQGAGGYTF	TGTGCCTGGAGTGAACAGGGGGCTGGTGGCTACACCTTC
TRBV2	TRBJ2-7	TRBD1	many	CASKWNRGYEQYF	TGTGCCAGCAAGTGGAACAGGGGATACGAGCAGTACTTC
TRBV5-6	TRBJ1-2	TRBD1	many	CASSLDRGLLGYTF	TGTGCCAGCAGCTTGGACAGGGGGCTCCTTGGCTACACCTTC
TRBV5-4	TRBJ2-7	TRBD1	.	CASSPGPRGNKEQYF	TGTGCCAGCAGCCCGGGACCCAGGGGGAATAAGGAGCAGTACTTC
TRBV6-6	TRBJ2-1	.	.	CAGSYSAYEQFF	TGTGCCGGCAGTTACTCGGCTTATGAGCAGTTCTTC
TRBV5-1	TRBJ1-1	TRBD1	many	CASSLAGGNTEAFF	TGTGCCAGCAGTTTGGCAGGGGGTAACACTGAAGCTTTCTTT
TRBV20-1	TRBJ1-1	.	many	CSARPLGTEAFF	TGCAGTGCTAGACCCCTAGGGACTGAAGCTTTCTTT
TRBV5-1	TRBJ2-1	.	many	CASSLAGVTLDEQFF	TGCGCCAGCAGCTTGGCGGGGGTGACGTTGGATGAGCAGTTCTTC
TRBV2	TRBJ2-7	.	.	CASSERGLGATEQYF	TGTGCCAGCAGTGAAAGGGGGTTGGGAGCGACCGAGCAGTACTTC
TRBV7-3	TRBJ1-6	.	.	CASSFGPHSPLHF	TGTGCCAGCAGCTTTGGTCCTCACTCACCCCTCCACTTT
TRBV7-2	TRBJ2-4	.	.	CASSIEAGLAKNIQYF	TGTGCCAGTAGTATAGAGGCAGGATTAGCCAAAAACATTCAGTACTTC
TRBV27	TRBJ2-1	TRBD2	.	CASRRGRESSYNEQFF	TGTGCCAGCAGAAGAGGGAGGGAGAGCTCCTACAATGAGCAGTTCTTC
TRBV11-3	TRBJ2-3	TRBD2	many	CASSSRSGLAGSDTQYF	TGTGCCAGCAGCTCTCGCTCGGGACTAGCGGGGTCTGATACGCAGTATTTT
TRBV12-3/TRBV12-4	TRBJ2-3	.	.	CASSFSGVRADTQYF	TGTGCCAGCAGTTTTTCCGGAGTGAGAGCAGATACGCAGTATTTT
TRBV20-1	TRBJ2-1	.	.	CSARDDHEQFF	TGCAGTGCTAGAGATGATCATGAGCAGTTCTTC